Shown below are 13 T cell receptor beta chains from a single sample sequenced in a study of early T cells in non-severe SARS-CoV-2 infection. TCRdb recomputed calls from the 5' RACE reads with MiXCR, one row per CDR3 protein. Here the sample spans some 27,000 distinct CDR3 sequences, roughly 4% being singletons. Sequencing was performed on whole blood. The receptors derive from an adult who was a healthcare worker with PCR-confirmed SARS-CoV-2 infection or an uninfected control (not recorded which).

This clonotype was observed many times. The chain uses TRBV6-2 or TRBV6-3 and TRBJ2-6, with TRBD2 matching 8 bases. Germline V CDR1 and CDR2: MNHEY, SVGEGT. J was trimmed by 0 bases and V by 2 bases; bases with no gene match: 6. The CDR3 sequence is 18 residues long. In DNA, the CDR3 is TGTGCCAGCAGTTACGCGGCTAGCGGGCCCTCTGGGGCCAACGTCCTGACTTTC. The encoded protein is CASSYAASGPSGANVLTF.

This clonotype was recorded at least ten times. The chain has TRBV18 and TRBJ1-2, with D unresolved. The germline CDR1 and CDR2 sequences are KGHSH and LQKENI. The V gene lost 2 bases and the J gene lost 2 bases, with 6 bases spanning the gap. The CDR3 has 13 amino acids. The CDR3 reads CASSPTINYGYTF. CDR3 nucleotide sequence: TGTGCCAGCTCACCAACGATAAACTATGGCTACACCTTC.

This clonotype was recorded many times. V is TRBV7-6 and J is TRBJ2-3, with 9 bases identical to TRBD2. The CDR3 covers 15 residues. Germline V gene data show CDR1 as SGHVS and CDR2 as FNYEAQ. The trim removed 2 bases at V and 5 bases at J, leaving 5 bases unmatched. The CDR3 bases are TGTGCCAGCAGCTTAATAGCGGGAGAGCAAGATACGCAGTATTTT. This codes for CASSLIAGEQDTQYF.

This clonotype was detected many times. V gene TRBV3-1 combines with J gene TRBJ2-1, with TRBD1 matching 7 bases. The CDR3 is made up of 13 amino acids. Trimming took 1 base from V and 9 from J; bases not matched to a gene: 3. Germline V gives CDR1 LGHDT, CDR2 YNNKEL (reference sequence). The DNA for the CDR3 is TGTGCCAGCAGCCAAGGACAGGGTATTGAGCAGTTCTTC. It translates to CASSQGQGIEQFF.

In this sample, this clonotype turned up many times. This rearrangement joins TRBV29-1 to TRBJ2-3; D gene uncertain. Trimming took off 1 base at V and 6 bases at J, with 20 bases between the two ends. Germline CDR1 reads SQVTM; CDR2 reads ANQGSEA. This CDR3 is built from 16 residues. The CDR3 region is CSVEGTSERPSDTQYF. The CDR3 region has the DNA TGCAGCGTTGAAGGTACGAGTGAGCGACCCTCCGATACGCAGTATTTT.

This clonotype has a count of ten or more. The rearrangement links TRBV7-9 to TRBJ2-4; D gene uncertain. This CDR3 has 14 residues. The ends were cut back, 4 bases at V and 6 bases at J, with 13 bases in the middle. Germline V lookup: CDR1 SEHNR, CDR2 FQNEAQ (reference sequence). CDR3 residues: CASSSSGRLNIQYF. The CDR3 nucleotides read TGTGCCAGCAGCTCCTCGGGCCGACTAAACATTCAGTACTTC.

This clonotype was seen ten or more times. The chain is built from TRBV27 and TRBJ2-7; 7 nucleotides match TRBD2. This CDR3 spans 15 amino acids. V lost 6 bases to trimming and J lost 3 bases; unmatched junction nucleotides: 11. Germline values: CDR1 MNHEY, CDR2 SMNVEV (reference sequence). The CDR3 sequence: CASRPNKRDNYEQYF. The DNA for the CDR3 is TGTGCCAGCAGACCAAACAAGCGGGATAACTACGAGCAGTACTTC.

This chain uses TRBV29-1 with TRBJ2-2; 8 bases align to TRBD2. In germline, CDR1 is SQVTM, CDR2 ANQGSEA. V was clipped by 5 bases and J by 0 bases; unmatched bases: 2. The CDR3 sequence is 14 residues long. In DNA, the CDR3 is TGCAGCGTTCTAGCGGGTGCGAACACCGGGGAGCTGTTTTTT. Its translation: CSVLAGANTGELFF.

V gene TRBV15 combines with J gene TRBJ2-1; no clear D gene. The CDR3 spans 15 residues. Germline loops: CDR1 LNHNV, CDR2 YYDKDF (reference sequence). The germline V and J ends were trimmed by 0 bases and 15 bases, with 21 bases remaining between them. The CDR3 loop is CATSRDGLDRAERFF. The CDR3 DNA reads TGTGCCACCAGCAGAGATGGGTTGGATCGGGCTGAACGGTTCTTC.

This clonotype was recorded at least ten times. The genes are TRBV3-1 and TRBJ2-3; 10 nucleotides line up with TRBD1. CDR3 length: 15 amino acids. V lost 2 bases, J lost 4 bases, and 3 bases stayed unmatched. Germline V gene lookup returns CDR1 LGHDT and CDR2 YNNKEL (reference sequence). CDR3 bases: TGTGCCAGCAGCCAATTTGGACAGGGGGCAGATACGCAGTATTTT. Encoded protein: CASSQFGQGADTQYF.

This clonotype has a count of ten or more. The genes are TRBV7-2 and TRBJ2-4; 10 nucleotides agree with TRBD2. The CDR3 consists of 16 residues. The ends lost 2 bases at V and 8 bases at J; junction bases unmatched: 9. Per the germline V gene, CDR1 is SGHTA and CDR2 is FQGNSA. The chain's CDR3 is CASSLQASGSGDIQYF. CDR3 coding DNA: TGTGCCAGCAGCTTACAGGCTAGCGGGAGTGGGGACATTCAGTACTTC.

This clonotype was seen many times. The V and J genes are TRBV11-2 and TRBJ1-2; D uncertain. Germline CDR1 reads SGHAT; CDR2 reads FQNNGV. The CDR3 covers 17 residues. The V end was cut by 3 bases, the J end by 3 bases, with 20 bases between. The CDR3, as DNA: TGTGCCAGCAGCTTGCATGGGAGCGTAGCCGCTTACTATGGCTACACCTTC. The encoded protein is CASSLHGSVAAYYGYTF.

Many counts were recorded for this clonotype. The chain couples TRBV25-1 to TRBJ2-4; 11 bases match TRBD2. CDR1 and CDR2 from the germline V gene are MGHDK and SYGVNS. The CDR3 contains 17 residues. Trimming removed 2 bases from V and 7 bases from J; junction bases left unmatched: 10. The CDR3 nucleotides are TGTGCCAGCAGTGAACGTCGTAGCGGGAGGGCCGGTAACATTCAGTACTTC. Amino acids: CASSERRSGRAGNIQYF.